This record looks at one T cell receptor (beta chain) sequence and its context. Its target is not known. This PCR relied on a set of 60 Vbeta primers and 13 Jbeta primers. Measured with immunoSEQ multiplex PCR; TCRdb has only the in-frame clones, and not every one. The data hold around 110,000 clones, with around 75% observed a single time. These data come from a study of cytomegalovirus exposure and HLA in healthy donors. The study's findings and limits: Analysis performed later showed TCR beta chains linked to HLA being more clonally expanded than equally common others.

Healthy bone marrow donors made up the cohort. The sequenced material came from PBMCs. This receptor was identified in a woman aged 18 to 35 in good health and CMV-seronegative.

CDR3: CASSHREEDYGYTF. The CDR3 nucleotides read TGCGCCAGCAGCCATCGGGAGGAGGACTATGGCTACACCTTC. The chain has TRBV4-1 and TRBJ1-2; D is unresolved. With 3 bases removed from V and 3 bases from J, the gap between germline ends came to 11 bases. Germline assignment: CDR1 MGHRA and CDR2 YSYEKL. The CDR3 is 14 amino acids.